This entry describes one T cell receptor (beta chain). Its antigen is currently unknown. With 3 bases clipped from V and 9 bases from J, the junction kept 9 bases outside the gene matches. This CDR3 contains 15 residues. This sample stems from a study of identical twins. Through template switching, a universal primer site was introduced, and the cDNA contained unique molecular identifiers. Each CDR3 protein gets one entry after TCRdb re-called the 5' RACE reads with MiXCR. Here the sample spans roughly 350,000 distinct CDR3 sequences, about 12% being singletons. Points from the study as a whole: Zero-insertion analyses were open to partial confounding by invariant MAIT and iNKT cells. Insertions ran lower in abundant cord blood beta clonotypes, though not in memory repertoires.

The data were also submitted as part of a second study, on yellow fever vaccine responses in identical twins. That source reports: It has been reported that, in twins, the vaccine T cell response seemed partly convergent and partly personalized.

The V call is TRBV12-3 or TRBV12-4, the J call TRBJ2-1; 9 bases are shared with TRBD1. Sequenced sample: CD8+ T cells sorted from blood. The source is a young woman in good health. In DNA, the CDR3 is TGTGCCAGCAGTTTTTCCGGGACAGGGATAAGTGAGCAGTTCTTC. This encodes CASSFSGTGISEQFF.